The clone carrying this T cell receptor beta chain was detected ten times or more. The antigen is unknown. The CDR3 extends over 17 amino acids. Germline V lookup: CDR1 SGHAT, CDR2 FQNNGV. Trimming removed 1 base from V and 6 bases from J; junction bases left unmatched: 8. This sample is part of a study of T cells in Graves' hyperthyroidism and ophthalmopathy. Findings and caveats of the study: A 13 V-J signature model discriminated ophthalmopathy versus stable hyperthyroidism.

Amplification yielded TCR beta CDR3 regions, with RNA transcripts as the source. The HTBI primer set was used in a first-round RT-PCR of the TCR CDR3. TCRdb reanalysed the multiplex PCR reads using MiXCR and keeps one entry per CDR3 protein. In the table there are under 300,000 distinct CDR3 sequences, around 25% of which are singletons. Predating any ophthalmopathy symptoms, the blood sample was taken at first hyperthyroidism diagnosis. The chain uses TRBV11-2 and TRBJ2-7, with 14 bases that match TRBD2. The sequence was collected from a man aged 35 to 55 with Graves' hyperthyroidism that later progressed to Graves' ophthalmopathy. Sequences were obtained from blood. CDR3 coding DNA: TGTGCCAGCAGCTTAGTGACTAGCGGGAGGGCCGGTCGCGAGCAGTACTTC. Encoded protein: CASSLVTSGRAGREQYF.